Presented here are 24 T cell receptor beta chains from one specimen sequenced in a study of CD8 T cells in ankylosing spondylitis. TCRdb reanalysed the 5' RACE reads using MiXCR and keeps one entry per CDR3 protein. Of roughly 130,000 distinct CDR3 sequences listed, roughly 8.8% are singletons. Sequencing was performed on synovial fluid, either unsorted or a sorted T cell fraction (not recorded which). These receptors all stem from a male donor with ankylosing spondylitis.

The chain couples TRBV28 to TRBJ2-2, with D maybe TRBD1 (6 bases). The V end lost 6 bases, the J end lost 7 bases, and 15 bases lay between the germline ends. The CDR3 has 14 amino acids. The germline V gene encodes CDR1 MDHEN and CDR2 SYDVKM. CDR3: CASRKTGADGELFF. The CDR3 nucleotides read TGTGCCAGCAGGAAGACAGGCGCGGACGGGGAGCTGTTTTTT.

In its sample, this clonotype was seen many times. V and J are TRBV10-3 and TRBJ1-2; perhaps TRBD1 as D (6 bases). Looked up from germline, CDR1 is ENHRY and CDR2 is SYGVKD. The CDR3 sequence is 13 residues long. V lost 6 bases, J lost 5 bases, and 13 bases lay in between. This CDR3 is CAISPGGTYGYTF. CDR3 bases: TGTGCCATCAGCCCGGGGGGCACGTATGGCTACACCTTC.

The sample holds a few counts of this clonotype. The chain employs TRBV12-3 or TRBV12-4 and TRBJ1-2, with D perhaps TRBD1 (6 bases). The V end lost 6 bases, the J end lost 3 bases, and 8 bases lay between the germline ends. This CDR3 is 12 amino acids long. For the CDR3, the DNA is TGTGCCAGCAGCCAGGGGTACTATGGCTACACCTTC. Translated: CASSQGYYGYTF.

This clonotype was seen many times. The rearrangement uses TRBV13 and TRBJ2-7, with a tentative D call TRBD1 (7 bases). The CDR3 is 13 amino acids. Trimming stripped 4 bases from V and 6 bases from J, with 13 bases between. CDR1 is PRHDT, CDR2 FYEKMQ, per germline (reference sequence). CDR3 sequence (DNA): TGTGCCAGCAGCTCAGGGGGGATTGGCGAGCAGTACTTC. It yields the protein CASSSGGIGEQYF.

The V gene is TRBV20-1, the J gene TRBJ2-7; the D gene is possibly TRBD2 (5 bases). V was trimmed by 5 bases and J by 3 bases, leaving 17 bases between them. The length of the CDR3 is 14 residues. CDR1 is DFQATT, CDR2 SNEGSKA, per germline (reference sequence). CDR3 DNA sequence: TGCAGTGCTCTAGGAGGTAACCCAATCTACGAGCAGTACTTC. Translated, it gives CSALGGNPIYEQYF.

This clonotype was seen at least ten times. V gene TRBV7-2 combines with J gene TRBJ1-4; tentative D call: TRBD1 (6 bases). Germline lookup yields CDR1 SGHTA and CDR2 FQGNSA. Trimming cost V 5 bases and J 5 bases, with 15 bases left between them. The CDR3 totals 15 residues. In DNA, the CDR3 is TGTGCCAGCAGCCAACAGGGCAGTCACAATGAAAAACTGTTTTTT. Translation gives CASSQQGSHNEKLFF.

This clonotype has a handful of counts. The rearrangement links TRBV11-2 to TRBJ2-3; TRBD2 matches 10 bases. Germline V gene sequence: CDR1 SGHAT, CDR2 FQNNGV. The length of the CDR3 is 16 residues. The V gene end was trimmed by 7 bases and the J gene end by 2 bases; junction bases not matched to a gene: 9. DNA of the CDR3: TGTGCCAGCAACATAATGAGCGGGAGGGTCACAGATACGCAGTATTTT. Protein sequence: CASNIMSGRVTDTQYF.

A remark on this clonotype: This clone may be a read error of a much larger clone one base away. This sequence joins TRBV18 and TRBJ1-3, with a possible D match to TRBD1 (6 bases). Germline V CDR1 and CDR2: KGHSH, LQKENI. The CDR3 sequence is 14 residues long. CDR3: CARSAQGSGNTIYF. As DNA, the CDR3 is TGTGCCCGCTCAGCCCAGGGGAGTGGAAACACCATATATTTT.

This chain connects TRBV25-1 to TRBJ1-2, with 7 bases aligning to TRBD1. Germline V gene data show CDR1 as MGHDK and CDR2 as SYGVNS. The CDR3 consists of 15 residues. V lost 4 bases to trimming and J lost 7 bases; unmatched junction nucleotides: 12. CDR3: CASSGGDREMSGYTF. The CDR3 DNA reads as TGTGCCAGCAGTGGGGGCGACAGGGAGATGAGTGGCTACACCTTC.

The J gene is TRBJ2-7, the V gene TRBV4-3, with D perhaps TRBD2 (5 bases). Germline lookup yields CDR1 LGHNA and CDR2 YSLEER. Trimming took 0 bases from V and 2 from J, leaving 8 bases between them. There are 14 residues in the CDR3. The CDR3 coding sequence is TGCGCCAGCAGCCAAGATGCCGGGACCTACGAGCAGTACTTC. It translates to CASSQDAGTYEQYF.

There are many counts of this clonotype. This sequence joins TRBV7-2 and TRBJ2-4; no clear D. V was cut by 1 base and J by 3 bases, with 4 bases left in between. The CDR3 has 13 amino acids. Germline values: CDR1 SGHTA, CDR2 FQGNSA. CDR3 in DNA: TGTGCCAGCAGCTTAGATCTCAAAAACATTCAGTACTTC. Translation gives CASSLDLKNIQYF.

The chain combines TRBV7-2 with TRBJ2-3; D is uncertain. The CDR3 has 16 amino acids. Germline values: CDR1 SGHTA, CDR2 FQGNSA. Deletions cut 1 base from V and 2 bases from J, with 13 bases between. In nucleotides, the CDR3 is TGTGCCAGCAGCTTAGGCCGACACAGAGACACAGATACGCAGTATTTT. Protein product: CASSLGRHRDTDTQYF.

The rearrangement joins TRBV12-3 or TRBV12-4 to TRBJ1-4, with a weak D call TRBD1 (6 bases). Trimming took 5 bases from V and 0 from J, leaving 7 bases between them. The CDR3 has 14 residues. CDR3 sequence (DNA): TGTGCCAGCAGTAAGGGGGCAACTAATGAAAAACTGTTTTTT. Translation: CASSKGATNEKLFF.

This clonotype was counted only a few times. V is TRBV27 and J is TRBJ2-5, with D uncertain. The CDR3 totals 14 residues. The ends were cut back, 5 bases at V and 0 bases at J, with 10 bases in the middle. Per the germline V gene, CDR1 is MNHEY and CDR2 is SMNVEV (reference sequence). CDR3 protein: CASSPRKYQETQYF. In DNA form, the CDR3 reads TGTGCCAGCAGTCCGAGGAAGTACCAAGAGACCCAGTACTTC.

This clonotype was observed many times. The chain couples TRBV6-5 to TRBJ2-3; D might be TRBD2 (5 bases). The CDR3 is 15 amino acids. The V and J ends lost 2 bases and 1 base respectively, with 10 bases between them. Germline CDR1 is MNHEY and CDR2 is SVGAGI. The DNA for the CDR3 is TGTGCCAGCAGTTACGGGCGGGTGGGCACAGATACGCAGTATTTT. Amino acid sequence: CASSYGRVGTDTQYF.

This chain links TRBV3-1 with TRBJ2-7; possibly TRBD1 or TRBD2 for D (5 bases each). CDR1 and CDR2 (germline): LGHDT, YNNKEL (reference sequence). V shed 1 base and J shed 2 bases, with 12 bases lying between them. The CDR3 is made up of 15 amino acids. CDR3 region: CASSQGGIFPYEQYF. For the CDR3, the DNA is TGTGCCAGCAGCCAAGGGGGGATATTCCCCTACGAGCAGTACTTC.

This clonotype occurred many times. V gene TRBV7-3 combines with J gene TRBJ2-2; the D is unclear. There are 15 residues in the CDR3. Trimming removed 5 bases at V and 4 bases at J, with 14 bases between. Looked up from germline, CDR1 is SGHTA and CDR2 is FQGTGA. In DNA, the CDR3 is TGTGCCAGCAGCCCCAACGGCCAGTTCACCGGGGAGCTGTTTTTT. It specifies CASSPNGQFTGELFF.

This clonotype has only a few counts. This chain joins TRBV19 and TRBJ1-6; D is uncertain. Germline V lookup: CDR1 LNHDA, CDR2 SQIVND (reference sequence). The CDR3 totals 13 residues. V was pared by 7 bases and J by 7 bases, with 11 bases between. CDR3 sequence (DNA): TGTGCCAGTAATTCCAACCGGAATTCACCCCTCCACTTT. This translates into CASNSNRNSPLHF.

In its sample, this clonotype was seen many times. CDR3: CASSYSEGNTIYF. CDR3 nucleotide sequence: TGCGCCAGCAGCTATTCGGAAGGAAACACCATATATTTT. The chain is built from TRBV5-1 and TRBJ1-3; D is undetermined. There are 13 residues in the CDR3. Trimming removed 3 bases at V and 4 bases at J, with 8 bases between. Germline values: CDR1 SGHRS, CDR2 YFSETQ.

The gene calls are TRBV4-3 and TRBJ2-5; 10 nucleotides match TRBD2. The CDR3 spans 15 residues. Germline CDR1 LGHNA, CDR2 YSLEER. With 0 bases clipped from V and 4 bases from J, the junction kept 2 bases outside the gene matches. In DNA form, the CDR3 reads TGCGCCAGCAGCCAAGATCTAGCGGGAGCAGAGACCCAGTACTTC. Translated, it gives CASSQDLAGAETQYF.

This clonotype was found many times. J is TRBJ1-6 and V is TRBV12-3 or TRBV12-4; the D is unclear. V gave up 8 bases and J gave up 0 bases, with 5 bases separating them. This CDR3 contains 13 residues. The CDR3 spells CASRRSYNSPLHF. In DNA form, the CDR3 reads TGTGCCAGCCGCCGCTCCTATAATTCACCCCTCCACTTT.

This clonotype was observed many times. CDR3 nucleotide sequence: TGTGCCAGCAGCCCCGGGGGACAGGGAATAAACTATGGCTACACCTTC. It specifies CASSPGGQGINYGYTF. V gene TRBV7-3 combines with J gene TRBJ1-2; TRBD1 matches at 9 bases. CDR1 SGHTA and CDR2 FQGTGA come from the germline V gene. Losses at the gene ends were 5 bases for V and 2 bases for J; bases not matched to a gene: 9. The CDR3 is 16 amino acids.

This clonotype was seen at least ten times. This chain uses TRBV12-3 or TRBV12-4 with TRBJ2-7; no firm D call. This CDR3 comprises 13 residues. Trimming left V 5 bases short and J 9 bases short, with 17 bases between. CDR3 nucleotide sequence: TGTGCCAGCAGTCCCCCGACGCTGACTGGGCAGTACTTC. Amino acid sequence: CASSPPTLTGQYF.

The sample holds a few counts of this clonotype. V gene TRBV24-1 combines with J gene TRBJ2-3; 8 bases match TRBD2. Losses at the gene ends were 3 bases for V and 4 bases for J; bases not matched to a gene: 5. The germline gives CDR1 KGHDR, CDR2 SFDVKD. This CDR3 is 15 amino acids long. The CDR3 sequence is CATSDSGRGADTQYF. The CDR3, as DNA: TGTGCCACCAGTGATAGCGGGAGAGGGGCAGATACGCAGTATTTT.